Listed here is a single T cell receptor (beta chain). No antigen is known for it. These data are taken from a study of CD8 T cells in Susac syndrome. Overall study results and limits: The authors acknowledged that their TCR sequencing and HLA analysis involved a relatively small number of individuals.

The V end lost 7 bases, the J end lost 6 bases, and 13 bases lay between the germline ends. Germline CDR1 and CDR2: LNHDA and SQIVND (reference sequence). The CDR3 runs 13 residues. Reverse transcription of about 0.5 to 1 ug RNA was carried out with random hexamers. An immunoSEQ multiplex PCR generated amplified TCR beta CDR3 products spanning 54 Vbeta and 13 Jbeta. TCRdb redid the calling of the immunoSEQ multiplex PCR reads with MiXCR, one entry per CDR3 protein. The profile covers some 48,000 distinct CDR3 sequences, with approximately 92% appearing a single time and roughly 0.4% taken by the ten largest.

The specimen was CD8+ T cells from PBMCs. The gene calls are TRBV19 and TRBJ2-1; D gene unclear. This clonotype was sampled from a human donor in good health. The CDR3 DNA sequence: TGTGCCAGTACGCCCGGGCCGGGCAATGAGCAGTTCTTC. It specifies CASTPGPGNEQFF.